This T cell receptor beta chain was sequenced during a study of shared clonotypes between healthy human individuals (dated by TCRdb to the early 2020s). In the study overall: Three men and two women, aged 18 to 49 years, made up the cohort. For each donor, three plates each were used for CD4 naive and CD4 memory, two plates were used for CD8 naive, and one plate was used for CD8 memory. Blood TCR repertoires of about 5 healthy adults were deeply sequenced to estimate repertoire size and the extent of clonotype sharing between individuals. Libraries were prepared and TCR repertoires were sequenced by different laboratories using diverse techniques, in order to increase sequencing depth and limit assay-specific biases. Each donor's leukapheresis produced roughly between about 0.8 and 8.9 billion PBMCs.

Including the terminal cysteine and phenylalanine, the CDR3 comprises 19 residues. Just CDR3 DNA is preserved here, 57 bases in frame from base 1. According to the germline V gene, CDR1 reads MDHEN and CDR2 reads SYDVKM. Germline trimming amounts to 2 bases on V and 3 bases on J, with 19 as the count of junction bases outside the gene matches. Using the deep immunoSEQ assay, multiplex PCR amplified TCR CDR3 regions from genomic DNA. Extracted genomic DNA from each cell subset was spread evenly across all wells of several immunoSEQ 96-well plates, with each plate serving as a replicate. For sorted subsets, 150 to 200 ng genomic DNA, equal to 30,000 or so T cell genomes, was loaded into each replicate PCR. Purified libraries were quantified with a Qubit 3.0 fluorometer, sized on a Bioanalyzer 2100, and re-quantified with the KAPA Library Quantification kit. Every immunoSEQ 96-well plate was sequenced on a separate single-read 150-cycle Illumina NextSeq 550 flow cell. Concerning the study's data processing: Because the immunoSEQ output included only junctional sequences and no quality scores, the filtering could not be the same as the filtering used for full-length reads. Sequences were annotated with PyIR, a Python wrapper for IgBLAST v1.9, and V/J genes and CDR3 were assigned using IMGT germline references. Reads were filtered out if the reads had weak V/J assignments (E-value above 1e-6), no CDR3, stop codons, out-of-frame junctions, or ambiguous translated residues. V3J clonotypes were defined as sequences sharing an identical inferred V gene, J gene, and CDR3 amino acid sequence. Percentage overlap between repertoires was computed as shared unique clonotypes divided by the size of the smaller repertoire. Three approaches were used to assess repertoire richness: RTK rarefaction, the Chao1 estimator, and Recon v2.1 estimates of unobserved clonotypes. For all TCRbeta clonotypes obtained by the gDNA method from a few donors, generation probabilities were computed with OLGA. This immuneACCESS table, as held by TCRdb, lists in-frame sequences with V and J called but not all clones. Of the missing ones, under half trace to an unresolved V gene in checked studies; the others have no known cause. The DNA was the basis for D and trimming; V, J and clone size are from that table. For this sample the table gives about a million clones, of which about 80% were detected only once. The ten biggest clones cover 0.89% of the sample.

With regard to this clone: The antigen it binds to is not known. Base-call qualities are not available, and no considerably larger clone is one nucleotide away.

Donors were healthy HIV-negative adults with no recently reported acute infections or vaccinations. Every donor was a Caucasian adult residing in Nashville, Tennessee, USA. Magnetic negative selection was used to enrich CD4+ T cells, after which naive cells were positively selected on CD45RA and the negative fraction became the memory subset. Blood was obtained by leukapheresis, after which PBMCs were separated by Ficoll-Histopaque density gradient centrifugation and cryopreserved in liquid nitrogen vapor phase. Purity and quantity of every magnetically sorted T cell population were checked by analytical flow cytometry. Each sorted fraction had its genomic DNA isolated and then quantified by UV absorbance on a Nanodrop 2000c. General conclusions and limits of the study: Rarefaction of sorted-subset datasets indicated incomplete sequencing despite the large sequencing depth. Pairwise subsampling indicated that sequencing depth was expected to affect the degree of clonotype sharing among donors. When four donors were compared, the shared fraction of clonotypes was about 5.5% for naive CD4, 3% to 4% for naive CD8, 2% to 2.5% for memory CD4, and around 0.37% for memory CD8. Because the study included a small number of donors, the genetic and exposure-history diversity represented was limited. Clonotypes shared by all four sorted-subset donors showed higher generation probabilities than non-shared clonotypes. Estimated clonotype richness was generally larger for naive than for memory subsets. Only blood was sampled, and tissue TCR repertoires likely differ from those in blood.

The rearranged segments are TRBV28 and TRBJ2-7; 7 central bases correspond to TRBD2. The clonotype comes from a man aged 18-30 years in good health. Some clones in this sample may be carry-over from other donors' samples. Sequenced sample: memory CD4+ T cells from PBMCs. This specimen's cell subset or site label, interpreted: CD45RA-negative fraction. CDR3 region: CASSLAGEGYYKVDYEQYF. The nucleotides are TGTGCCAGCAGTTTAGCGGGAGAGGGGTATTACAAGGTTGACTACGAGCAGTACTTC.